The T cell receptor (beta chain) under discussion was sequenced for a study of blood T cells in healthy people across ages. Study observations and caveats: Diversity figures based on one million T cells were deemed too low.

Researchers collected 7.5 to 10 milliliters of peripheral blood from every single donor. Samples each had at least 5 micrograms of total RNA extracted. This CDR3 has 19 residues. J gave up 0 bases and V 5 bases, and 10 bases lay outside the gene matches. Germline V CDR1 and CDR2: LGHDT, YNNKEL (reference sequence). A sample-barcoded 5' primer and a J-beta primer mix were used in a second PCR of roughly 7 to 11 cycles. TCRdb ran MiXCR on the 5' RACE reads and lists one entry per CDR3 protein. The sample yields approximately 800,000 distinct CDR3 sequences, roughly 40% seen once. A word on this clonotype: The antigen remains undetermined.

The chain carries TRBV3-1 and TRBJ2-3, with 14 bases lining up with TRBD2. Sample: blood. The receptor comes from a man aged 18 to 30 in good health. The CDR3 nucleotides read TGTGCCAGCAGCGGACTAGCGGGAGGCGAGCCTCGGAGCACAGATACGCAGTATTTT. It specifies CASSGLAGGEPRSTDTQYF.